This T cell receptor beta chain was profiled in a study of cytomegalovirus exposure and HLA in healthy donors. Points from the study as a whole: The classifier, whose performance was assessed in both the original and validation cohorts, reportedly diagnosed cytomegalovirus status with high specificity and sensitivity.

The assay was immunoSEQ multiplex PCR, and TCRdb's table has in-frame clones only and misses some. Found here are 250,000 to 300,000 clones, nearly 90% of them singletons; the top ten hold 0.35% to 0.4%. The CDR3 covers 13 residues. Germline CDR1 MDHEN, CDR2 SYDVKM. Trimming left V 7 bases short and J 7 bases short, with 16 bases between. A word on this clone: Its antigen is as yet unknown.

This TCR was recovered from a young woman in good health and CMV-seronegative. The sequencing sample was made of PBMCs. The chain uses TRBV28 and TRBJ1-2, with TRBD1 as a possible D gene (5 bases). The CDR3 coding sequence is TGTGCCAGCATGGACAACCCCTTAGGTGGCTACACCTTC. Translating it yields CASMDNPLGGYTF.